These 10 T cell receptor beta chains were sequenced from one sample in a study of cytomegalovirus exposure and HLA in healthy donors. Use of 60 Vbeta and 13 Jbeta primers characterized the PCR. This table comes from immunoSEQ multiplex PCR, and its TCRdb copy is limited to in-frame clones, with some not included. The sample yields fewer than 45,000 clones, of which the top ten take up more than 8%. Sequencing was carried out using PBMCs. The source of these receptors is a man aged 35 to 55 in good health and CMV-seropositive.

The chain carries TRBV7-9 and TRBJ2-1; 9 bases fit TRBD1. Unmatched junction bases numbered 6, after V lost 3 bases and J lost 6 bases. The CDR3 sequence is 15 residues long. Germline CDR1 and CDR2: SEHNR and FQNEAQ (reference sequence). CDR3 coding DNA: TGTGCCAGCAGCTTCGGAACAGGGGGCCCCAATGAGCAGTTCTTC. It yields the protein CASSFGTGGPNEQFF.

The chain is built from TRBV2 and TRBJ2-6; D unresolved. Per the germline V gene, CDR1 is SNHLY and CDR2 is FYNNEI. Trimming removed 3 bases from V and 7 bases from J, with 7 bases in between. This CDR3 comprises 13 residues. CDR3 in amino acids: CASSEQTANVLTF. The CDR3, as DNA: TGTGCCAGCAGTGAGCAAACAGCCAACGTCCTGACTTTC.

The V and J genes are TRBV5-1 and TRBJ2-5; D is perhaps TRBD2 (6 bases). CDR1 is SGHRS and CDR2 is YFSETQ in the germline V gene. This CDR3 has 14 amino acids. The ends were cut back, 0 bases at V and 5 bases at J, with 11 bases in the middle. DNA for the CDR3: TGCGCCAGCAGCTTGGGGGCGGCGGGGGAGACCCAGTACTTC. Translating gives CASSLGAAGETQYF.

V gene TRBV29-1 combines with J gene TRBJ2-2, with TRBD1 matching over 9 bases. This CDR3 contains 13 residues. Germline trimming cut 7 bases from V and 6 bases from J; bases unmatched to any gene: 6. CDR1 and CDR2 from the germline V gene are SQVTM and ANQGSEA. CDR3: CSATWDRAGELFF. The CDR3, as DNA: TGCAGCGCTACCTGGGACAGGGCCGGGGAGCTGTTTTTT.

The chain is built from TRBV5-1 and TRBJ2-2; D might be TRBD2 (5 bases). This CDR3 comprises 14 residues. Trimming pared 3 bases from V and 6 bases from J, leaving 12 bases between. CDR1 and CDR2 (germline): SGHRS, YFSETQ. CDR3 loop: CASSSLLESGELFF. The CDR3 nucleotides are TGCGCCAGCAGCTCCCTACTAGAATCCGGGGAGCTGTTTTTT.

The genes are TRBV18 and TRBJ1-1; a weak D match, TRBD1 (5 bases). The V gene lost 4 bases and the J gene lost 0 bases, with 9 bases spanning the gap. CDR1 and CDR2 (germline): KGHSH, LQKENI. CDR3 length: 14 amino acids. The CDR3 nucleotides are TGTGCCAGCTCACACGACAGAGTGAACACTGAAGCTTTCTTT. Protein: CASSHDRVNTEAFF.

This chain links TRBV6-5 with TRBJ1-2; D unclear. This CDR3 contains 15 residues. Deletions cut 2 bases from V and 4 bases from J, with 14 bases between. Looked up from germline, CDR1 is MNHEY and CDR2 is SVGAGI. CDR3: CASSYRLGRGYGYTF. DNA of the CDR3: TGTGCCAGCAGTTACCGCCTCGGACGGGGCTATGGCTACACCTTC.

The rearrangement joins TRBV6-1 to TRBJ1-4, with 10 positions matching TRBD1. CDR1 is MNHNS and CDR2 is SASEGT in the germline V gene. The CDR3 totals 15 residues. The V gene end was trimmed by 5 bases and the J gene end by 5 bases; junction bases not matched to a gene: 5. The DNA of the CDR3 is TGTGCCAGCAGTCAGACAGGGGGCGGAAATGAAAAACTGTTTTTT. This codes for CASSQTGGGNEKLFF.

This sequence joins TRBV7-2 and TRBJ2-1, with 11 positions matching TRBD2. CDR1 is SGHTA and CDR2 is FQGNSA in the germline V gene. The CDR3 is made up of 17 amino acids. J was trimmed by 0 bases and V by 3 bases; bases with no gene match: 4. The CDR3 protein is CASSFTSGRGSYNEQFF. The CDR3 region has the DNA TGTGCCAGCAGCTTTACTAGCGGGAGAGGCTCCTACAATGAGCAGTTCTTC.

The chain has TRBV2 and TRBJ2-5, with TRBD2 identical over 8 bases. CDR1 and CDR2 (germline): SNHLY, FYNNEI. This CDR3 is 15 amino acids long. The ends lost 8 bases at V and 4 bases at J; junction bases unmatched: 12. This CDR3 reads CASPTSATIGETQYF. Here the CDR3 DNA reads TGTGCCAGCCCGACTAGCGCGACGATTGGAGAGACCCAGTACTTC.